The entry below gives a single T cell receptor beta chain sequence along with its context. Its antigen is not identified. The sample originates from a study of cytomegalovirus exposure and HLA in healthy donors. Study results and caveats: Most TCR sequences were uncommon, yet certain public TCRs appeared in many donors. First-cohort TCR clusters were later found to tend to co-occur in the approximately 110 validation repertoires. Testing in vitro showed three CMV-associated chains specific for CMV antigens.

Some clones are missing from TCRdb's copy, which holds only in-frame ones; the method was immunoSEQ multiplex PCR. The table shows approximately 56,000 clones, with 85% to 95% occurring only once. Separate from the 666-subject first cohort was the approximately 110-subject validation cohort, to which the donors belonged. This CDR3 region has 13 residues. V lost 5 bases, J lost 6 bases, and 7 bases stayed unmatched. The germline gives CDR1 MDHEN, CDR2 SYDVKM. Specimen: PBMCs. The clonotype was recovered from a man younger than 35 in good health and CMV-seronegative. The J gene is TRBJ2-7, the V gene TRBV28; TRBD2 aligns across 7 bases. The DNA for the CDR3 is TGTGCCAGCAGTCAAAAGGGACTATTCGAGCAGTACTTC. Its protein product is CASSQKGLFEQYF. Combining the CDR3 with reference TRBV28 and TRBJ2-7 gives the whole variable domain DVKVTQSSRYLVKRTGEKVFLECVQDMDHENMFWYRQDPGLGLRLIYFSYDVKMKEKGDIPEGYSVSREKKERFSLILESASTNQTSMYLCASSQKGLFEQYFGPGTRLTVT.